Listed below are T cell receptor beta chains from one sample, sequenced in a study of blood T cell repertoires in COVID-19. The assay was immunoSEQ multiplex PCR, and TCRdb's table has in-frame clones only and misses some. Counted here are 250,000 to 350,000 clones, more than 70% occurring once; the ten biggest clones make up approximately 2%. The sequenced sample was PBMCs or T cells enriched from blood (not recorded which). The receptors derive from a woman aged 55-69 years in a cohort exposed to, infected with or recovered from COVID-19 (not recorded which). Each CDR3 is given with its conserved first and last residue. Fields, in order: clone size, J gene, V gene, D gene, CDR3 protein, CDR3 DNA. The D gene is left open where the match is weak. Size is stated for part of the rows, as once, few or many counts, or as a class when the clone is expanded.

-	TRBJ2-1	TRBV23-1	-	CASSHAPGKPYNEQFF	TGCGCCAGCAGTCATGCCCCAGGGAAGCCTTACAATGAGCAGTTCTTC
-	TRBJ1-1	TRBV7-9	TRBD1	CASSYGTGEAFF	TGTGCCAGCAGCTATGGGACAGGAGAAGCTTTCTTT
few	TRBJ2-1	TRBV7-3	-	CASSQSSEVYNEQFF	TGTGCCAGCAGCCAGTCTAGCGAGGTTTACAATGAGCAGTTCTTC
-	TRBJ1-2	TRBV18	-	CASSPPAGANGYTF	TGTGCCAGCTCACCACCGGCAGGGGCTAATGGCTACACCTTC
-	TRBJ2-2	TRBV28	-	CASPRGKLNTGELFF	TGTGCCAGCCCCCGGGGGAAATTGAACACCGGGGAGCTGTTTTTT
-	TRBJ2-7	TRBV28	-	CASSLIHLASYEQYF	TGTGCCAGCAGTTTAATACATCTAGCATCCTACGAGCAGTACTTC
-	TRBJ2-2	TRBV19	TRBD1	CASRTGGVTKNTGELFF	TGTGCCAGTAGGACAGGGGGAGTAACAAAGAACACCGGGGAGCTGTTTTTT
-	TRBJ1-3	TRBV3-1/TRBV3-2	-	CASSLRGRNTIYF	TGTGCCAGCAGCCTAAGGGGTAGAAACACCATATATTTT
-	TRBJ2-1	TRBV6-2/TRBV6-3	TRBD2	CASSYSGISGHNEQFF	TGTGCCAGCAGTTACTCTGGTATTAGCGGGCACAATGAGCAGTTCTTC
-	TRBJ2-7	TRBV7-9	-	CASSFPPGVRQYF	TGTGCCAGCAGCTTCCCCCCCGGAGTACGGCAGTACTTC
-	TRBJ2-1	TRBV3-1/TRBV3-2	TRBD2	CASSQDATGTSGVEQFF	TGTGCCAGCAGCCAAGATGCGACCGGGACTAGCGGGGTTGAGCAGTTCTTC
-	TRBJ1-5	TRBV7-9	TRBD1	CASSKTGDNQPQHF	TGTGCCAGCAGCAAGACAGGGGACAATCAGCCCCAGCATTTT
-	TRBJ2-1	TRBV7-3	TRBD2	CASSLGLAGYNEQFF	TGTGCCAGCAGCCTCGGACTAGCGGGATACAATGAGCAGTTCTTC
-	TRBJ2-1	TRBV2	TRBD2	CASSGTSVEQFF	TGTGCCAGCAGTGGGACTAGCGTTGAGCAGTTCTTC
-	TRBJ2-2	TRBV18	TRBD2	CASSPPGGYTGELFF	TGTGCCAGCTCACCACCGGGAGGGTACACCGGGGAGCTGTTTTTT
-	TRBJ2-1	TRBV10-1	TRBD2	CASSEPGLAHEQFF	TGCGCCAGCAGTGAGCCGGGACTAGCCCATGAGCAGTTCTTC
once	TRBJ2-7	TRBV29-1	TRBD2	CSVTTSGASYEQYF	TGCAGCGTAACCACTAGCGGAGCTTCCTACGAGCAGTACTTC
once	TRBJ2-5	TRBV2	-	CASVPLGQGTQYF	TGTGCCAGTGTCCCCCTTGGACAAGGGACCCAGTACTTC
-	TRBJ1-1	TRBV3-1/TRBV3-2	-	CASSQGGWGRGTEAFF	TGTGCCAGCAGCCAAGGCGGCTGGGGCCGCGGCACTGAAGCTTTCTTT
-	TRBJ2-5	TRBV3-1/TRBV3-2	-	CASSQGDLALETQYF	TGTGCCAGCAGCCAAGGGGACCTAGCGTTGGAGACCCAGTACTTC
-	TRBJ2-3	TRBV2	TRBD1	CASNLRQGPSTDTQYF	TGTGCCAGCAATTTAAGACAGGGTCCTAGCACAGATACGCAGTATTTT
-	TRBJ1-5	TRBV2	TRBD1	CASMDRGQVQPQHF	TGTGCCAGCATGGACAGGGGGCAGGTTCAGCCCCAGCATTTT
-	TRBJ2-1	TRBV30	TRBD1	CAWSPGQGNIDEQFF	TGTGCCTGGAGCCCGGGACAGGGGAATATTGATGAGCAGTTCTTC
-	TRBJ1-2	TRBV7-3	TRBD1	CASSPSRGQSYTF	TGTGCCAGCAGCCCTTCCAGGGGGCAGAGCTACACCTTC
-	TRBJ1-1	TRBV7-2	TRBD1	CASSVRTGGWTEAFF	TGTGCCAGCAGCGTGAGAACAGGGGGCTGGACTGAAGCTTTCTTT
-	TRBJ2-3	TRBV4-1	-	CASSQRGDRSTDTQYF	TGCGCCAGCAGCCAACGGGGGGACAGGAGCACAGATACGCAGTATTTT
-	TRBJ1-4	TRBV30	TRBD1	CAWRARRGQDLNEKLFF	TGTGCCTGGAGGGCCCGAAGAGGACAGGACCTTAATGAAAAACTGTTTTTT